Following are 20 T cell receptor beta chains from one sample sequenced in a study of cytomegalovirus exposure and HLA in healthy donors. Amplification used 60 Vbeta primers and 13 Jbeta primers. Only in-frame clones appear in the TCRdb table, and some are missing; sequencing was by immunoSEQ multiplex PCR. The repertoire includes about 170,000 clones, roughly four fifths of them detected once, and around 1.9% sits in the top ten. Sequencing input: PBMCs. The receptor set was obtained from a woman between 25 and 40 years old in good health and CMV-seropositive.

This clone was picked up one time. The V call is TRBV6-6, the J call TRBJ1-1; a weak D match, TRBD1 (5 bases). CDR1 and CDR2 from the germline V gene are MNHNY and SVGAGI (reference sequence). The CDR3 covers 15 residues. V was clipped by 0 bases and J by 0 bases, with 8 bases between them. In DNA, the CDR3 is TGTGCCAGCAGTTACTCGGACACCATGAACACTGAAGCTTTCTTT. Translating gives CASSYSDTMNTEAFF.

The rearrangement links TRBV5-6 to TRBJ2-1; 16 positions agree with TRBD2. The CDR3 contains 17 residues. The trim removed 4 bases at V and 8 bases at J, leaving 9 bases unmatched. Per the germline V gene, CDR1 is SGHDT and CDR2 is YYEEEE. The CDR3 is CASSRGLAGGPPDEQFF. The CDR3 DNA reads TGTGCCAGCAGCAGGGGACTAGCGGGAGGGCCTCCGGATGAGCAGTTCTTC.

The J gene is TRBJ2-5, the V gene TRBV4-3; 7 nucleotides agree with TRBD1. Trimming cost V 3 bases and J 2 bases; bases outside gene matches: 3. This CDR3 is 14 amino acids long. Looked up from germline, CDR1 is LGHNA and CDR2 is YSLEER. CDR3 bases: TGCGCCAGCAGCCAGGACAGGTGGCAAGAGACCCAGTACTTC. Protein sequence: CASSQDRWQETQYF.

This sequence joins TRBV10-3 and TRBJ1-3; D remains unclear. The germline V gene has CDR1 ENHRY and CDR2 SYGVKD. This CDR3 region has 15 residues. Trimming took off 0 bases at V and 4 bases at J, with 10 bases between the two ends. DNA for the CDR3: TGTGCCATCAGTGAGTCGATCTTCGGGGGAAACACCATATATTTT. Its protein product is CAISESIFGGNTIYF.

The chain has TRBV30 and TRBJ1-6; D gene ambiguous. V lost 3 bases and J lost 0, with 9 bases in between. Germline V gene data show CDR1 as GTSNPN and CDR2 as SVGIG (reference sequence). The CDR3 runs 15 residues. The CDR3 DNA reads TGTGCCTGGAGGGCGGAAGGCTCCTATAATTCACCCCTCCACTTT. It translates to CAWRAEGSYNSPLHF.

The chain combines TRBV5-1 with TRBJ1-2, with D unclear. Germline V gives CDR1 SGHRS, CDR2 YFSETQ. Between the trimmed V and J ends, which lost 0 bases and 4 bases, there was a span of 10 bases. CDR3 size: 14 residues. CDR3 nucleotides: TGCGCCAGCAGCTTGGAAACGGGTTTCTATGGCTACACCTTC. Translation gives CASSLETGFYGYTF.

The rearrangement uses TRBV5-5 and TRBJ2-7; D may be TRBD2 (7 bases). The germline V gene encodes CDR1 SGHKS and CDR2 YYEKEE (reference sequence). The V and J ends lost 2 bases and 0 bases respectively, with 15 bases between them. There are 16 residues in the CDR3. The CDR3 protein is CASSFRGGHSSYEQYF. DNA of the CDR3: TGTGCCAGCAGCTTTCGCGGGGGCCATTCCTCCTACGAGCAGTACTTC.

The chain joins TRBV30 to TRBJ1-4; no clear D gene. This CDR3 spans 15 amino acids. Deletions cut 2 bases from V and 6 bases from J, with 16 bases between. Germline CDR1 is GTSNPN and CDR2 is SVGIG (reference sequence). The CDR3 here is CAWSKSSAPDEKLFF. The CDR3 DNA is TGTGCCTGGAGTAAGAGCTCTGCCCCTGATGAAAAACTGTTTTTT.

This chain connects TRBV5-1 to TRBJ2-3; D not resolved. The CDR3 sequence is 14 residues long. Trimming took off 1 base at V and 2 bases at J, with 8 bases between the two ends. Germline V CDR1 and CDR2: SGHRS, YFSETQ. This CDR3 is CASSLSEPTDTQYF. The CDR3 DNA sequence: TGCGCCAGCAGCTTGAGTGAGCCCACAGATACGCAGTATTTT. Full variable domain (rest looked up from reference TRBV5-1 and TRBJ2-3): KAGVTQTPRYLIKTRGQQVTLSCSPISGHRSVSWYQQTPGQGLQFLFEYFSETQRNKGNFPGRFSGRQFSNSRSEMNVSTLELGDSALYLCASSLSEPTDTQYFGPGTRLTVL.

The chain recombines TRBV9 with TRBJ1-1, with D tentatively TRBD1 (6 bases). CDR1 and CDR2 (germline): SGDLS, YYNGEE. This CDR3 region has 16 residues. V was pared by 0 bases and J by 5 bases, with 17 bases between. The CDR3, as DNA: TGTGCCAGCAGCGTAGAGGCAGAACAGGGCTGGACTGAAGCTTTCTTT. It is translated as CASSVEAEQGWTEAFF. The whole variable domain, remainder taken from reference TRBV9 and TRBJ1-1, is DSGVTQTPKHLITATGQRVTLRCSPRSGDLSVYWYQQSLDQGLQFLIQYYNGEERAKGNILERFSAQQFPDLHSELNLSSLELGDSALYFCASSVEAEQGWTEAFFGQGTRLTVV.

V and J are TRBV28 and TRBJ1-1, with D uncertain. Germline CDR1 is MDHEN and CDR2 is SYDVKM. The CDR3 loop spans 13 amino acids. Trimming stripped 2 bases from V and 9 bases from J, with 13 bases between. In DNA form, the CDR3 reads TGTGCCAGCAGTTTACCCGAGAGGGAGCAAGCTTTCTTT. Residues: CASSLPEREQAFF.

The J gene is TRBJ1-2, the V gene TRBV27; 8 positions match TRBD1. Germline-derived CDR1 and CDR2 are MNHEY and SMNVEV (reference sequence). This CDR3 is built from 17 residues. V dropped 6 bases and J dropped 5; count of bases not matched to a gene: 17. The CDR3 sequence: CASSPSKDRTGRYGYTF. The CDR3 DNA is TGTGCCAGCAGCCCAAGCAAGGACCGGACAGGGCGGTATGGCTACACCTTC.

The chain is built from TRBV7-2 and TRBJ1-6; D gene uncertain. The CDR3 covers 13 residues. Trimming stripped 1 base from V and 8 bases from J, with 6 bases between. Germline-derived CDR1 and CDR2 are SGHTA and FQGNSA. The CDR3 loop reads CASSLGQYSPLHF. The CDR3 region has the DNA TGTGCCAGCAGCTTAGGGCAGTATTCACCCCTCCACTTT.

The chain carries TRBV6-5 and TRBJ2-7; D possibly corresponds to TRBD1 (5 bases). CDR3 length: 14 residues. Trimming left V 6 bases short and J 3 bases short, with 15 bases between. Germline V gene data show CDR1 as MNHEY and CDR2 as SVGAGI. This CDR3 is CASSSDRGHYEQYF. In DNA form, the CDR3 reads TGTGCCAGCAGCTCAGACAGAGGCCACTACGAGCAGTACTTC.

This clone has more than one count but fewer than ten. CDR3 amino acids: CASSGGTAFIQQYF. The CDR3 nucleotides are TGTGCCAGCTCCGGCGGGACAGCCTTTATACAGCAGTACTTC. This chain uses TRBV2 with TRBJ2-7; perhaps TRBD1 as D (7 bases). This CDR3 region has 14 residues. CDR1 is SNHLY, CDR2 FYNNEI, per germline. Trimming stripped 8 bases from V and 8 bases from J, with 22 bases between.

This chain joins TRBV5-4 and TRBJ1-6; 8 bases line up with TRBD1. Germline assignment: CDR1 SGHNT and CDR2 YYREEE (reference sequence). V trimming: 6 bases; J trimming: 5 bases; junction bases outside the gene matches: 7. The CDR3 contains 15 residues. The CDR3 reads CASTVQGENNSPLHF. The DNA for the CDR3 is TGTGCCAGCACCGTACAGGGGGAGAATAATTCACCCCTCCACTTT.

This chain uses TRBV4-3 with TRBJ1-1; a weak D match, TRBD1 (5 bases). Trimming left V 4 bases short and J 6 bases short, with 6 bases between. This CDR3 is 11 amino acids long. Looked up from germline, CDR1 is LGHNA and CDR2 is YSLEER. The CDR3 DNA reads as TGCGCCAGCAGCCGGGGGGCTGAAGCTTTCTTT. Translation gives CASSRGAEAFF.

The CDR3, as DNA: TGTGCCAGCAGTTTATTGAACCCTAGCGGGGATGGAGATACGCAGTATTTT. It specifies CASSLLNPSGDGDTQYF. The rearrangement links TRBV27 to TRBJ2-3; 9 bases are shared with TRBD2. V lost 1 base, J lost 5 bases, and 10 bases stayed unmatched. Germline V gene sequence: CDR1 MNHEY, CDR2 SMNVEV (reference sequence). This CDR3 is built from 17 residues.

This sequence joins TRBV2 and TRBJ1-6, with 7 nucleotides matching TRBD1. Germline V gene sequence: CDR1 SNHLY, CDR2 FYNNEI. There are 17 residues in the CDR3. The J segment lost 10 bases and the V segment lost 6 bases, leaving 18 bases of the junction unmatched. CDR3 bases: TGTGCCAGCAGCCCCGCGAGGGGACAGATACCCGGGTCACCCCTCCACTTT. Residues: CASSPARGQIPGSPLHF.

The J gene is TRBJ1-3, the V gene TRBV7-9, with D unresolved. This CDR3 has 16 residues. Germline CDR1 is SEHNR and CDR2 is FQNEAQ (reference sequence). Trimming stripped 1 base from V and 0 bases from J, with 10 bases between. CDR3 protein: CASSLDTGNSGNTIYF. Here the CDR3 DNA reads TGTGCCAGCAGCTTAGATACGGGAAACTCTGGAAACACCATATATTTT.